The clone carrying this T cell receptor (beta chain) was found a few times. The data are from a study of blood T cell repertoires in COVID-19. At the level of the study: Acute and convalescent COVID-19 specimens originated in the United States, Italy and Spain. Sources were T cells, B-cell-depleted T cells, or PBMCs; the material itself was cDNA or gDNA.

CDR3 size: 15 residues. V was shortened by 0 bases and J by 3 bases, with 9 bases between the two germline ends. Germline V lookup: CDR1 SGHKS, CDR2 YYEKEE (reference sequence). Methods used by the authors: Amplification with reference gene primers provided the estimates of nucleated cell counts. The data were produced by immunoSEQ multiplex PCR, yet TCRdb's version contains in-frame clones alone and is incomplete. The V and J calls and clone size were taken over from that table, and D and trimming were inferred from the DNA. The data hold over 150,000 clones, with about 87% observed a single time. Sample: peripheral blood. The clonotype originates from a woman aged 60 to 75 who had recovered from COVID-19. V is TRBV5-5 and J is TRBJ2-2; a possible D gene is TRBD1 (6 bases). DNA of the CDR3: TGTGCCAGCAGCTTGGGGCAGGGGCACACCGGGGAGCTGTTTTTT. It translates to CASSLGQGHTGELFF.